Listed below are T cell receptor beta chains from one sample, sequenced in a study of a mutant IDH1 vaccine in newly diagnosed glioma. TCRdb's table, derived via immunoSEQ multiplex PCR, lists solely in-frame clones and lacks some. The sample gives around 55,000 clones, under 90% of which show up once; roughly 6% is in the top ten. These receptors have no identified antigens. This specimen consisted of PBMCs, obtained from a glioma patient whose treatment included an IDH1 peptide vaccine. Receptors were obtained from a man aged 35 to 55 with glioma. Both conserved end residues are part of each CDR3. Fields, in order: D gene, CDR3 length, V gene, clone size, J gene, CDR3 protein, CDR3 DNA. A D gene is named only where the DNA matches it firmly. Rows give clone size only sometimes, using once, few, many, or a class for an expanded clone.

D: TRBD1
length: 16
V: TRBV6-5
size: NA
J: TRBJ1-5
CDR3: CASSSGGPQSNQPQHF
DNA: TGTGCCAGCAGTTCAGGGGGTCCCCAGAGCAATCAGCCCCAGCATTTT

D: NA
length: 14
V: TRBV9
size: NA
J: TRBJ2-3
CDR3: CASSVAVGGDTQYF
DNA: TGTGCCAGCAGCGTAGCCGTGGGTGGAGATACGCAGTATTTT

D: NA
length: 15
V: TRBV19
size: NA
J: TRBJ2-7
CDR3: CATTAQGGTQSEQYF
DNA: TGTGCCACCACCGCCCAAGGAGGGACACAGAGCGAGCAGTACTTC

D: TRBD1
length: 15
V: TRBV6-1
size: few
J: TRBJ2-7
CDR3: CASSEGTGDSYEQYF
DNA: TGTGCCAGCAGTGAAGGCACAGGGGATTCCTACGAGCAGTACTTC

D: TRBD1
length: 13
V: TRBV11-2
size: few
J: TRBJ2-5
CDR3: CASSSDRGETQYF
DNA: TGTGCCAGCAGCTCGGACAGGGGTGAGACCCAGTACTTC

D: NA
length: 13
V: TRBV6-1
size: NA
J: TRBJ2-5
CDR3: CASSEAREETQYF
DNA: TGTGCCAGCAGTGAAGCCAGGGAAGAGACCCAGTACTTC

D: TRBD1
length: 17
V: TRBV9
size: NA
J: TRBJ1-1
CDR3: CASSARDRGQANTEAFF
DNA: TGTGCCAGCAGCGCCCGGGACAGGGGGCAGGCGAACACTGAAGCTTTCTTT

D: NA
length: 17
V: TRBV4-2
size: NA
J: TRBJ1-6
CDR3: CASSQDRAPRGNSPLHF
DNA: TGTGCCAGCAGCCAAGATCGGGCCCCCAGGGGTAATTCACCCCTCCACTTT

D: NA
length: 15
V: TRBV5-1
size: NA
J: TRBJ1-1
CDR3: CASSRRGNSNTEAFF
DNA: TGCGCCAGCAGCCGTCGCGGGAACTCTAACACTGAAGCTTTCTTT

D: NA
length: 13
V: TRBV18
size: few
J: TRBJ1-6
CDR3: CASSPRDGSPLHF
DNA: TGTGCCAGCTCACCCCGCGATGGATCACCCCTCCACTTT

D: TRBD1
length: 15
V: TRBV10-2
size: once
J: TRBJ1-2
CDR3: CASTGWAGGSYGYTF
DNA: TGCGCCAGCACCGGGTGGGCAGGGGGTAGCTATGGCTACACCTTC

D: TRBD1
length: 15
V: TRBV19
size: NA
J: TRBJ1-2
CDR3: CASSDDRGGSYGYTF
DNA: TGTGCCAGTAGTGACGACAGGGGGGGGTCATATGGCTACACCTTC

D: NA
length: 14
V: TRBV7-8
size: NA
J: TRBJ2-2
CDR3: CASNKPPGTGELFF
DNA: TGTGCCAGCAACAAACCACCCGGAACCGGGGAGCTGTTTTTT

D: NA
length: 16
V: TRBV5-6
size: NA
J: TRBJ1-2
CDR3: CASSPGVGRSNYGYTF
DNA: TGTGCCAGCAGCCCAGGTGTGGGACGGAGTAACTATGGCTACACCTTC

D: NA
length: 16
V: TRBV18
size: NA
J: TRBJ2-7
CDR3: CASSPFTGKWSYEQYF
DNA: TGTGCCAGCTCACCATTTACAGGGAAGTGGAGCTACGAGCAGTACTTC

D: NA
length: 13
V: TRBV5-8
size: NA
J: TRBJ1-2
CDR3: CASSLAPNYGYTF
DNA: TGTGCCAGCAGCTTGGCGCCGAACTATGGCTACACCTTC

D: TRBD2
length: 15
V: TRBV19
size: few
J: TRBJ2-4
CDR3: CASRVAGGAKNIQYF
DNA: TGTGCCAGTAGGGTAGCGGGGGGAGCGAAAAACATTCAGTACTTC

D: TRBD2
length: 16
V: TRBV2
size: NA
J: TRBJ2-5
CDR3: CASMGPIRGVKETQYF
DNA: TGTGCCAGCATGGGACCAATACGGGGGGTTAAGGAGACCCAGTACTTC

D: NA
length: 16
V: TRBV29-1
size: NA
J: TRBJ1-5
CDR3: CSVEPTNRDSNQPQHF
DNA: TGCAGCGTTGAACCGACCAACAGGGATAGCAATCAGCCCCAGCATTTT

D: NA
length: 13
V: TRBV6-6
size: once
J: TRBJ1-2
CDR3: CASSYVRDYGYTF
DNA: TGTGCCAGCAGTTACGTCAGAGACTATGGCTACACCTTC

D: NA
length: 15
V: TRBV5-1
size: NA
J: TRBJ1-6
CDR3: CASSLAGPNYSPLHF
DNA: TGCGCCAGCAGCTTGGCGGGGCCCAATTATTCACCCCTCCACTTT

D: NA
length: 13
V: TRBV5-1
size: NA
J: TRBJ2-5
CDR3: CASSLAVVETQYF
DNA: TGCGCCAGCAGCTTGGCTGTGGTAGAGACCCAGTACTTC

D: TRBD2
length: 16
V: TRBV7-2
size: NA
J: TRBJ2-2
CDR3: CASSSRLAPLTGELFF
DNA: TGTGCCAGCAGCTCGAGACTAGCACCCCTCACCGGGGAGCTGTTTTTT

D: NA
length: 14
V: TRBV9
size: NA
J: TRBJ2-7
CDR3: CASSATGSTYEQYF
DNA: TGTGCCAGCAGCGCGACGGGGTCAACCTACGAGCAGTACTTC

D: TRBD1
length: 11
V: TRBV29-1
size: few
J: TRBJ1-1
CDR3: CSVGDRPEAFF
DNA: TGCAGCGTGGGGGACAGGCCTGAAGCTTTCTTT

D: NA
length: 14
V: TRBV29-1
size: NA
J: TRBJ1-1
CDR3: CSVEAGGGNTEAFF
DNA: TGCAGCGTTGAGGCAGGTGGGGGTAACACTGAAGCTTTCTTT

D: NA
length: 17
V: TRBV11-2
size: NA
J: TRBJ1-1
CDR3: CASSFSLGGEMNTEAFF
DNA: TGTGCCAGCAGCTTTTCTCTCGGCGGAGAGATGAACACTGAAGCTTTCTTT

D: NA
length: 15
V: TRBV6-1
size: NA
J: TRBJ1-5
CDR3: CASGQGKTSNQPQHF
DNA: TGTGCCAGCGGTCAGGGGAAGACTAGCAATCAGCCCCAGCATTTT

D: NA
length: 13
V: TRBV29-1
size: NA
J: TRBJ1-6
CDR3: CSARQHPNSPLHF
DNA: TGCAGCGCCCGACAGCACCCTAATTCACCCCTCCACTTT

D: TRBD2
length: 15
V: TRBV7-2
size: NA
J: TRBJ2-3
CDR3: CASSLQAGGTDTQYF
DNA: TGTGCCAGCAGCTTACAAGCGGGGGGCACAGATACGCAGTATTTT

D: TRBD1
length: 14
V: TRBV10-2
size: NA
J: TRBJ1-1
CDR3: CASSETGGGTEAFF
DNA: TGCGCCAGCAGCGAGACAGGGGGCGGAACTGAAGCTTTCTTT

D: NA
length: 11
V: TRBV9
size: NA
J: TRBJ1-3
CDR3: CASRRGNTIYF
DNA: TGTGCCAGCAGAAGAGGAAACACCATATATTTT

D: TRBD1
length: 17
V: TRBV7-3
size: NA
J: TRBJ2-2
CDR3: CASSLTGTGGGTGELFF
DNA: TGTGCCAGCAGCTTAACAGGGACAGGGGGCGGCACCGGGGAGCTGTTTTTT

D: NA
length: 13
V: TRBV19
size: NA
J: TRBJ1-1
CDR3: CASSIVEQTEAFF
DNA: TGTGCCAGTAGTATAGTGGAACAGACTGAAGCTTTCTTT

D: TRBD1
length: 15
V: TRBV4-1
size: NA
J: TRBJ2-3
CDR3: CASTRDRGLPDTQYF
DNA: TGCGCCAGCACCCGGGACAGGGGGCTGCCAGATACGCAGTATTTT

D: NA
length: 14
V: TRBV2
size: NA
J: TRBJ1-1
CDR3: CASILRGASVMAFF
DNA: TGTGCCAGCATCCTCCGGGGGGCTTCGGTCATGGCTTTCTTT

D: NA
length: 13
V: TRBV29-1
size: NA
J: TRBJ2-5
CDR3: CSVEVSLQETQYF
DNA: TGCAGCGTTGAAGTGTCCCTCCAAGAGACCCAGTACTTC

D: NA
length: 14
V: TRBV5-6
size: once
J: TRBJ2-5
CDR3: CASSPVSEGETQYF
DNA: TGTGCCAGCAGCCCCGTGTCGGAGGGAGAGACCCAGTACTTC

D: NA
length: 14
V: TRBV5-1
size: NA
J: TRBJ2-7
CDR3: CASSPLTGSYEQYF
DNA: TGCGCCAGCAGCCCGTTGACAGGCTCCTACGAGCAGTACTTC

D: NA
length: 15
V: TRBV14
size: NA
J: TRBJ1-4
CDR3: CASSSQWATNEKLFF
DNA: TGTGCCAGCAGCAGCCAGTGGGCAACTAATGAAAAACTGTTTTTT

D: NA
length: 11
V: TRBV19
size: NA
J: TRBJ1-1
CDR3: CASSMGTEAFF
DNA: TGTGCCAGTAGTATGGGGACTGAAGCTTTCTTT

D: NA
length: 14
V: TRBV2
size: NA
J: TRBJ1-1
CDR3: CASSKGEWDTEAFF
DNA: TGTGCCAGCAGCAAAGGGGAGTGGGACACTGAAGCTTTCTTT

D: NA
length: 14
V: TRBV29-1
size: NA
J: TRBJ2-1
CDR3: CSVEEKTNYNEQFF
DNA: TGCAGCGTTGAAGAGAAGACTAACTACAATGAGCAGTTCTTC

D: TRBD1
length: 13
V: TRBV5-1
size: NA
J: TRBJ1-4
CDR3: CASSEGQNEKLFF
DNA: TGCGCCAGCAGCGAGGGACAGAATGAAAAACTGTTTTTT

D: NA
length: 14
V: TRBV11-1
size: few
J: TRBJ2-2
CDR3: CASSLGQVTGELFF
DNA: TGTGCCAGCAGCTTAGGGCAGGTCACCGGGGAGCTGTTTTTT

D: NA
length: 13
V: TRBV14
size: few
J: TRBJ2-7
CDR3: CASSQTEMSEQYF
DNA: TGTGCCAGCAGTCAAACCGAGATGAGCGAGCAGTACTTC

D: NA
length: 13
V: TRBV14
size: NA
J: TRBJ2-1
CDR3: CASSLTVNNEQFF
DNA: TGTGCCAGCAGCTTGACAGTAAACAATGAGCAGTTCTTC

D: TRBD1
length: 14
V: TRBV6-1
size: NA
J: TRBJ1-1
CDR3: CASSEGGQPREAFF
DNA: TGTGCCAGCAGTGAGGGGGGACAGCCTAGGGAAGCTTTCTTT

D: TRBD1
length: 14
V: TRBV29-1
size: NA
J: TRBJ1-2
CDR3: CSVAKREGGAGYTF
DNA: TGCAGCGTCGCCAAGAGGGAAGGGGGCGCTGGCTACACCTTC

D: NA
length: 15
V: TRBV18
size: NA
J: TRBJ1-2
CDR3: CASSPRIAGDYGYTF
DNA: TGTGCCAGCTCACCCCGAATAGCCGGGGACTATGGCTACACCTTC